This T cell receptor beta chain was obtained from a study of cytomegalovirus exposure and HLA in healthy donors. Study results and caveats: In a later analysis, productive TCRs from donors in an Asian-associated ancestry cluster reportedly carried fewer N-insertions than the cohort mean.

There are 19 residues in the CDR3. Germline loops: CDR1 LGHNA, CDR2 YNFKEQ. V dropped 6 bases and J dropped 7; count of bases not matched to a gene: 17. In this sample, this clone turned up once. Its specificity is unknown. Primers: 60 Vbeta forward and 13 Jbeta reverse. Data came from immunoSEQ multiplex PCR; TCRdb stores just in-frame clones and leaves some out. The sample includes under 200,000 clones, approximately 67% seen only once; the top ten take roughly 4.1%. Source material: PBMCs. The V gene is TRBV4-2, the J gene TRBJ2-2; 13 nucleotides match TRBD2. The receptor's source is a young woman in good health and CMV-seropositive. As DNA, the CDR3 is TGTGCCAGCAGACTAGAAGCCGGGACTAGCGGGGCGAGCAGCGGGGAGCTGTTTTTT. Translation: CASRLEAGTSGASSGELFF.